This T cell receptor (beta chain) is from a study of PD-1 blockade in classical Hodgkin lymphoma. Broader study findings: For complete responders, baseline diversity was comparable to that of newly diagnosed patients. Newly diagnosed patients were reported to exhibit reduced baseline TCR diversity relative to healthy donors. By C4D1, CD4+ diversity increased significantly, especially in complete responders.

Of note for this clone: Its antigen is currently unknown.

Clones were read by immunoSEQ multiplex PCR, and TCRdb kept only the in-frame ones, dropping some. The data contain about 41,000 clones, more than 70% of them singletons. Trimming took off 2 bases at V and 8 bases at J, with 12 bases between the two ends. The CDR3 runs to 13 residues. Germline CDR1 PRHDT, CDR2 FYEKMQ (reference sequence). Each of the patients experienced relapse following autologous stem cell transplantation, and their brentuximab vedotin exposure differed. Responses achieved at best were complete response, partial response or progressive disease. Sequenced here: peripheral blood mononuclear cells (PBMCs), sampled at baseline. The TCR was taken from a human donor with classical Hodgkin lymphoma. V and J are TRBV13 and TRBJ1-2; D remains ambiguous. CDR3: CASSLRLMSGYTF. CDR3 DNA: TGTGCCAGCAGCTTAAGACTGATGAGCGGCTACACCTTC.